This T cell receptor (beta chain) stems from a study of OX40 agonist ivuxolimab in advanced cancers. The overall study: With a range of roughly 20 to 79, age averaged about 58 years, and around 80% were male. Overall study findings and caveats: Averaging showed that CD8+ T cells had more expanded clones than CD4+ did. Blood T cells, both CD4+ and CD8+, expanded clonally by week 6 at 0.1 to 3.0 mg/kg.

Turning to this clone: Its antigen is not identified.

Samples of blood were obtained at baseline, on cycle 4 day 1, and on cycle 7 day 1. Profiled with immunoSEQ multiplex PCR; TCRdb holds only in-frame clones, not every one. The repertoire holds around 35,000 clones, with roughly 90% as singletons. The receptor comes from an adult with an advanced solid tumor such as melanoma, head and neck, liver or kidney cancer. The specimen was CD4+ or CD8+ T cells sorted from blood, collected in a trial of the OX40 agonist ivuxolimab.

For the CDR3, the DNA is TGTGCCAGCAAACCGAGGCAGGCCCTCGGTTCACCCCTCCACTTT. Translating gives CASKPRQALGSPLHF. The chain combines TRBV6-5 with TRBJ1-6, with D unclear. Per the germline V gene, CDR1 is MNHEY and CDR2 is SVGAGI. There are 15 residues in the CDR3. V lost 7 bases, J lost 9 bases, and 19 bases lay in between.